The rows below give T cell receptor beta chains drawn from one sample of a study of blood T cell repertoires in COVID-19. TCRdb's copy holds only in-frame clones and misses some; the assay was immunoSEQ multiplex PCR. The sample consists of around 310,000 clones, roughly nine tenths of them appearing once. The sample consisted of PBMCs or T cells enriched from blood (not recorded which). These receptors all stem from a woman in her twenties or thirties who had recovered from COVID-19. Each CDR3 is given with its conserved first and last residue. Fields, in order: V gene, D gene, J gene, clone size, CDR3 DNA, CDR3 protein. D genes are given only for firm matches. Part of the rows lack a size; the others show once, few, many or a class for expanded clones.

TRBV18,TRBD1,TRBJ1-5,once,TGTGCCAGCTCACCAGGGACAGATCAGCCCCAGCATTTT,CASSPGTDQPQHF
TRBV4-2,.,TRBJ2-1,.,TGTGCCAGCAGCCAGACCCGACTACTTGGCTACAATGAGCAGTTCTTC,CASSQTRLLGYNEQFF
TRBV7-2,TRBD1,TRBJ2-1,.,TGTGCCAGCAGGGTAGCCGGGACAGATTACAGTGAGCAGTTCTTC,CASRVAGTDYSEQFF
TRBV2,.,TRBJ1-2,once,TGTGCCAGCAGTGCTATAGGACACACCAACTATGGCTACACCTTC,CASSAIGHTNYGYTF
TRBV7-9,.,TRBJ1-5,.,TGTGCCAGCAGCGGGGGGGATCAGCCCCAGCATTTT,CASSGGDQPQHF
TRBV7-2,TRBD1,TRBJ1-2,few,TGTGCCAGCAGCCCCCAGGGGACAGAAAACTATGGCTACACCTTC,CASSPQGTENYGYTF
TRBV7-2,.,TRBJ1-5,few,TGTGCCAGCAGCTTAGGAGTTAATCAGCCCCAGCATTTT,CASSLGVNQPQHF
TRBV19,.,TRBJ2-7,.,TGTGCCAGTAGTAGGGCCCACACGGGGATGGACTACGAGCAGTACTTC,CASSRAHTGMDYEQYF
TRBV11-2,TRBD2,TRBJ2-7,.,TGTGCCAGCAGCTTAGATTTTAGCGGGAACGAGCAGTACTTC,CASSLDFSGNEQYF
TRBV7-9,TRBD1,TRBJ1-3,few,TGTGCCAGCAGCTTAAGAGGGGGCGCCGGAAACACCATATATTTT,CASSLRGGAGNTIYF
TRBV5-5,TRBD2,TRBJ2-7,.,TGTGCCAGCACTCGCGGGGGCTCCTACGAGCAGTACTTC,CASTRGGSYEQYF
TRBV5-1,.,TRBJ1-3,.,TGCGCCAGCAGCTTAACCGCAGGGTATGGAAACACCATATATTTT,CASSLTAGYGNTIYF
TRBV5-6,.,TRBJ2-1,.,TGTGCCAGCAGCTTTCGTTTATTGCAGTTCTTC,CASSFRLLQFF
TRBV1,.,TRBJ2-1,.,TGCACCAGCAGTCCCAGGAGGCTAGCGGGATCCACTGATTCCTACAATGAGCAGTTCTTC,CTSSPRRLAGSTDSYNEQFF